What follows is one T cell receptor (beta chain) and its context. TCRdb re-derived calls from the RT-PCR reads in MiXCR, one entry per CDR3 protein. The table has around 700,000 distinct CDR3 sequences, 13% to 15% seen once; the top ten hold 3.6%. There are 15 residues in the CDR3. The V gene's germline CDR1 is SGDLS and CDR2 YYNGEE. Trimming left V 4 bases short and J 2 bases short, with 15 bases between. The source is a female donor in good health, serving as a healthy control. The chain employs TRBV9 and TRBJ1-2; the D gene is possibly TRBD1 (5 bases). Sequencing used memory CD4+ T cells from blood. The CDR3 loop is CASSRGAALNYGYTF. The CDR3 nucleotides are TGTGCCAGCAGCCGTGGGGCAGCTCTGAACTATGGCTACACCTTC.